This T cell receptor beta chain was captured in a study of blood T cell repertoires in COVID-19. Across the study: Collection of acute and convalescent COVID-19 samples took place in the United States, Italy and Spain. Sources were T cells, B-cell-depleted T cells, or PBMCs; the material itself was cDNA or gDNA.

Source study methods: Quantification of nucleated cells was approximated via reference gene primer amplification. Clones were sequenced by immunoSEQ multiplex PCR, and TCRdb holds only the in-frame ones, with some missing. The V and J calls and the clone size are those of that table, but D and trimming were determined from the DNA. The sample contains about 140,000 clones, 81% of which appear only once. The CDR3 runs to 15 residues. Trimming left V 4 bases short and J 0 bases short, with 15 bases between. Per the germline V gene, CDR1 is SQVTM and CDR2 is ANQGSEA. The sample consisted of peripheral blood. The TCR comes from a woman in her sixties or seventies with active or convalescent COVID-19. The chain carries TRBV29-1 and TRBJ1-1; D not certain. The CDR3 protein is CSVVGRRGMNTEAFF. The CDR3, as DNA: TGCAGCGTTGTAGGCAGGAGAGGGATGAACACTGAAGCTTTCTTT. Full variable domain (rest looked up from reference TRBV29-1 and TRBJ1-1): SAVISQKPSRDICQRGTSLTIQCQVDSQVTMMFWYRQQPGQSLTLIATANQGSEATYESGFVIDKFPISRPNLTFSTLTVSNMSPEDSSIYLCSVVGRRGMNTEAFFGQGTRLTVV.